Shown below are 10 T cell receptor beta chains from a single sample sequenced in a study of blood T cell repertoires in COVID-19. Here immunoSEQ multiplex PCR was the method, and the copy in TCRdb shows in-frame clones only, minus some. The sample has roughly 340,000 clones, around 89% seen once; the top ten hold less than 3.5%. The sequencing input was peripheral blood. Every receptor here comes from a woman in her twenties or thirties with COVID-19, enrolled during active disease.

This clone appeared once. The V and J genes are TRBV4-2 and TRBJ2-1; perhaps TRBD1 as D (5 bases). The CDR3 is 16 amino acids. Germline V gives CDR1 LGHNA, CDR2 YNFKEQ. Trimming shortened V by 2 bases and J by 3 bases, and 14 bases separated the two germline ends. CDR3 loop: CASSQSIGANYNEQFF. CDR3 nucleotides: TGTGCCAGCAGCCAATCTATTGGGGCAAACTACAATGAGCAGTTCTTC.

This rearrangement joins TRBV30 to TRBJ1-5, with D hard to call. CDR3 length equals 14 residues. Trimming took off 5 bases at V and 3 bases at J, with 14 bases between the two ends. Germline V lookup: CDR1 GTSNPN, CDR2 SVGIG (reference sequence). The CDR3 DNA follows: TGTGCCTGGTCCTCGAGGTCTTCCAATCAGCCCCAGCATTTT. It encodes CAWSSRSSNQPQHF.

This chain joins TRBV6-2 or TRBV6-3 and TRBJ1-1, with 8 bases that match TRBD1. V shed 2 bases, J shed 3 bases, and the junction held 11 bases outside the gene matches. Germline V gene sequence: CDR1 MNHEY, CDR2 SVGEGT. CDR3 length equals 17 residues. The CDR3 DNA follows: TGTGCCAGCAGTTACCTTTCCATGACAGGGGACCACACTGAAGCTTTCTTT. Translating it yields CASSYLSMTGDHTEAFF.

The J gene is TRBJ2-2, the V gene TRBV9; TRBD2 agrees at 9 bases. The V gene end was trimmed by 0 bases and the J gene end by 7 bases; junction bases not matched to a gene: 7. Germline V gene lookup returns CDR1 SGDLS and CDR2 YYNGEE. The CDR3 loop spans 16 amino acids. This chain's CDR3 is CASSVVGSGSHGELFF. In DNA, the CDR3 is TGTGCCAGCAGCGTAGTTGGTAGCGGGAGCCACGGGGAGCTGTTTTTT.

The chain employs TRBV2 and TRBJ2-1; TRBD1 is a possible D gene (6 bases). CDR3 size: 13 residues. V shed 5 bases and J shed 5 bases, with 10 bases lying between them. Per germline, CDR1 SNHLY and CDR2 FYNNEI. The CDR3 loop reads CASSTDRHNEQFF. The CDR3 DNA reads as TGTGCCAGCAGTACCGACAGGCACAATGAGCAGTTCTTC.

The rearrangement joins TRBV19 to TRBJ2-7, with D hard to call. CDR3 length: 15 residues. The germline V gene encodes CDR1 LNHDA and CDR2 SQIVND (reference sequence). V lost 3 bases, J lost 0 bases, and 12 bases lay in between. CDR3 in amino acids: CASSMTEQSSYEQYF. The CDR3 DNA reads TGTGCCAGTAGTATGACCGAACAGTCCTCCTACGAGCAGTACTTC.

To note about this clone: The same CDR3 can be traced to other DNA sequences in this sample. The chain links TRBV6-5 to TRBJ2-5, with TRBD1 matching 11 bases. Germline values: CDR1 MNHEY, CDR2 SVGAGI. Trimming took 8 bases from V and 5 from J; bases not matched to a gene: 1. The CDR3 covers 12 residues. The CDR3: CASRDRGETQYF. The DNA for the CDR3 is TGTGCCAGCCGGGACAGGGGGGAGACCCAGTACTTC.

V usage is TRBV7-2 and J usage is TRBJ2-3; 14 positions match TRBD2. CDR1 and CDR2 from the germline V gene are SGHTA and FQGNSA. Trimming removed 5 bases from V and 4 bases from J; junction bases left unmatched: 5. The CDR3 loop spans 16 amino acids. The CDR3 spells CASSGRLAGGSDTQYF. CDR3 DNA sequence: TGTGCCAGCAGCGGGAGACTAGCGGGGGGGTCAGATACGCAGTATTTT.

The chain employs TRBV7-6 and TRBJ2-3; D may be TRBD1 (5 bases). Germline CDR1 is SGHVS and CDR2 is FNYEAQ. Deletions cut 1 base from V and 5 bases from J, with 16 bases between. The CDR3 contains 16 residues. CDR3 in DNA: TGTGCCAGCAGCTTAGTAGACAGATCGGCTAAAGATACGCAGTATTTT. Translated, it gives CASSLVDRSAKDTQYF.

Written as DNA, the CDR3 is TGCAGCGTCCGCGAGGCTACAGGGCCAGAAAACATTCAGTACTTC. Residues: CSVREATGPENIQYF. The V gene is TRBV29-1, the J gene TRBJ2-4, with D possibly matching TRBD1 (6 bases). The germline V gene encodes CDR1 SQVTM and CDR2 ANQGSEA. V was shortened by 6 bases and J by 5 bases, with 20 bases between the two germline ends. The CDR3 contains 15 residues.